The entry below describes one T cell receptor (beta chain). Its antigen is as yet unknown. This sample stems from a study of early T cells in non-severe SARS-CoV-2 infection. The overall study: RNA in bulk from unsorted whole blood was sequenced, and chains were unpaired.

Molecules of cDNA were individually given unique molecular identifiers that were attached to them. Each CDR3 protein gets one entry after TCRdb re-called the 5' RACE reads with MiXCR. The repertoire includes under 45,000 distinct CDR3 sequences, around 7% of them detected once, and 24% sits in the top ten. Study-wide points: The VDJdb matching leaned toward anti-spike CD8 responses and overlooked private and CD4 specificities.

The CDR3 covers 14 residues. Trimming removed 6 bases from V and 8 bases from J; junction bases left unmatched: 10. The chain employs TRBV12-3 or TRBV12-4 and TRBJ1-2; 9 nucleotides line up with TRBD1. The material sequenced was whole blood, taken at baseline. This clonotype was obtained from an adult who was a healthcare worker with PCR-confirmed SARS-CoV-2 infection or an uninfected control (not recorded which). The CDR3 spells CASRRDRAGSGYTF. DNA for the CDR3: TGTGCCAGCAGACGGGACAGGGCGGGAAGCGGCTACACCTTC.